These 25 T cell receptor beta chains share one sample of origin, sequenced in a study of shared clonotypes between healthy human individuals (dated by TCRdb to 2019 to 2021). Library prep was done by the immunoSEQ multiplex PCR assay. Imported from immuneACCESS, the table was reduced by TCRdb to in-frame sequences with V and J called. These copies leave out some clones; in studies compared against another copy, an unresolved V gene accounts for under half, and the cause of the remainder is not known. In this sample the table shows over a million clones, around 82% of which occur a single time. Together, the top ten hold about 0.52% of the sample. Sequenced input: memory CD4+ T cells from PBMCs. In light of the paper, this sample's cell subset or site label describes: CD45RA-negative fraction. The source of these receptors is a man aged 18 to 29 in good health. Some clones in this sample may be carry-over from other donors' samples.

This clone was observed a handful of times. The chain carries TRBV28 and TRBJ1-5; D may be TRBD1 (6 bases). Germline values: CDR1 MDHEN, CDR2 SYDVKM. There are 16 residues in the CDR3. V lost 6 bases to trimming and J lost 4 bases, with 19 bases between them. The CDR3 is CASRPTGPVRNQPQHF. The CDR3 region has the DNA TGTGCCAGCAGGCCGACAGGACCCGTTCGGAATCAGCCCCAGCATTTT.

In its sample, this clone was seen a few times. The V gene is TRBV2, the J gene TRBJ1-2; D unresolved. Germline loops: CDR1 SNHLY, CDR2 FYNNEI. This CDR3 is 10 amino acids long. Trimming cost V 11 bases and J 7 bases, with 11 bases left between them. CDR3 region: CASGRVGYTF. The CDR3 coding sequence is TGTGCCTCTGGGCGGGTTGGCTACACCTTC. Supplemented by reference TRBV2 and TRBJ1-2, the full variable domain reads EPEVTQTPSHQVTQMGQEVILRCVPISNHLYFYWYRQILGQKVEFLVSFYNNEISEKSEIFDDQFSVERPDGSNFTLKIRSTKLEDSAMYFCASGRVGYTFGSGTRLTVV.

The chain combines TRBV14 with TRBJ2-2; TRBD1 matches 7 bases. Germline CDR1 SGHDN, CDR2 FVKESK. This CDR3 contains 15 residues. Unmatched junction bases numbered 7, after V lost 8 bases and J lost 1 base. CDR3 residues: CASGFRTGNTGELFF. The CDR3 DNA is TGTGCCAGCGGTTTTCGGACAGGGAACACCGGGGAGCTGTTTTTT.

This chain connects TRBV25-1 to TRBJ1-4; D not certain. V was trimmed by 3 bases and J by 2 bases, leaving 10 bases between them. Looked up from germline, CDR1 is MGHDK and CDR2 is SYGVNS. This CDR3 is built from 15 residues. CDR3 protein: CASSDKGRTNEKLFF. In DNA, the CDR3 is TGTGCCAGCAGTGATAAAGGGAGGACTAATGAAAAACTGTTTTTT.

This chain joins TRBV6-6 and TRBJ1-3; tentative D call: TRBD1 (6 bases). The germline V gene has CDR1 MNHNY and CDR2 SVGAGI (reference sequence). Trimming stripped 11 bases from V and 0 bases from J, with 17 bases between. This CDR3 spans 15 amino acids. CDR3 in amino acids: CAGRGASSSGNTIYF. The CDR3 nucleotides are TGTGCCGGCCGGGGGGCGTCTAGCTCTGGAAACACCATATATTTT.

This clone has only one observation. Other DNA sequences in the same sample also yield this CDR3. CDR3 sequence: CASSNHQPQHF. CDR3 sequence (DNA): TGTGCCAGCAGTAACCATCAGCCCCAGCATTTT. The chain links TRBV28 to TRBJ1-5, with D hard to call. Germline-derived CDR1 and CDR2 are MDHEN and SYDVKM. Trimming removed 5 bases from V and 5 bases from J, with 4 bases in between. The length of the CDR3 is 11 residues.

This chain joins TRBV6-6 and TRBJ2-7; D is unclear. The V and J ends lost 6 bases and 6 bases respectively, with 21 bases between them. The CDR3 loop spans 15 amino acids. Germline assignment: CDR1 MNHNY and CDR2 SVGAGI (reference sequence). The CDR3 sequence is CASSKGRQSGSEQYF. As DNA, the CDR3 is TGTGCCAGCAGCAAAGGGCGGCAGTCCGGCTCCGAGCAGTACTTC.

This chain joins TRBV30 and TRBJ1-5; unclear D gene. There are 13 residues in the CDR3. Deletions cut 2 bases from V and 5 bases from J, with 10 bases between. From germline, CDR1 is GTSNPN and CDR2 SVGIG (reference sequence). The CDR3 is CAWSLRVHQPQHF. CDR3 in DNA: TGTGCCTGGAGTTTGAGGGTTCATCAGCCCCAGCATTTT.

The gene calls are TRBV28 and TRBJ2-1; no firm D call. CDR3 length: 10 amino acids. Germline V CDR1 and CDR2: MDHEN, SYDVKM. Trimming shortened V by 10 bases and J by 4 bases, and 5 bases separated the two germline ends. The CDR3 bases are TGTGCCACTGCTTACAATGAGCAGTTCTTC. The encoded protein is CATAYNEQFF.

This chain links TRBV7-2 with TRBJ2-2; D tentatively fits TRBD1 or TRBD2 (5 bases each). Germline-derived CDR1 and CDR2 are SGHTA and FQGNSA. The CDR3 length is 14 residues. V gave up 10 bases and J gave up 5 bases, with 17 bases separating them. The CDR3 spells CATTTGPRTGELFF. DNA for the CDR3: TGTGCCACCACAACGGGACCCAGGACCGGGGAGCTGTTTTTT.

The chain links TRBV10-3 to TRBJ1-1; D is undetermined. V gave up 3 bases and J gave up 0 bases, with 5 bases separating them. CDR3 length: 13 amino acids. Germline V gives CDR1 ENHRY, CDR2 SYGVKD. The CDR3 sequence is CAISDPVNTEAFF. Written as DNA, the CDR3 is TGTGCCATCAGTGATCCCGTGAACACTGAAGCTTTCTTT.

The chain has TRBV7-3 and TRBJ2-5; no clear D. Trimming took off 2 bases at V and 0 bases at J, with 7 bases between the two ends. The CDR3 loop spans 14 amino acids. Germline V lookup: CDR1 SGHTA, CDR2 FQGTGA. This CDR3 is CASSLGSYQETQYF. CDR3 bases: TGTGCCAGCAGCTTAGGAAGTTACCAAGAGACCCAGTACTTC.

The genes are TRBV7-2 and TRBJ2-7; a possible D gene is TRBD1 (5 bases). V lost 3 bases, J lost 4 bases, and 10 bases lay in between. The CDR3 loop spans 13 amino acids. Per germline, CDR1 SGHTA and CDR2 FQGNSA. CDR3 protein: CASSFDRTYEQYF. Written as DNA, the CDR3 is TGTGCCAGCAGCTTTGACAGAACATACGAGCAGTACTTC.

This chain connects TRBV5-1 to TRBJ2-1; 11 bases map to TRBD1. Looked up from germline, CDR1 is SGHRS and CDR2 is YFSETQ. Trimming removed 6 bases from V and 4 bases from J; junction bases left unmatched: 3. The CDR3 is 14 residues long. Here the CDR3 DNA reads TGCGCCAGCATCCGGGACAGGGGGTACAATGAGCAGTTCTTC. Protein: CASIRDRGYNEQFF.

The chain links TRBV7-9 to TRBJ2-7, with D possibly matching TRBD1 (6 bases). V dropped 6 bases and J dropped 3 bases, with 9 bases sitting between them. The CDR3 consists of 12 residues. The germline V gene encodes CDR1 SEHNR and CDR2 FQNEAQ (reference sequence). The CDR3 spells CASRLDSYEQYF. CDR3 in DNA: TGTGCCAGCAGGTTGGACAGCTACGAGCAGTACTTC.

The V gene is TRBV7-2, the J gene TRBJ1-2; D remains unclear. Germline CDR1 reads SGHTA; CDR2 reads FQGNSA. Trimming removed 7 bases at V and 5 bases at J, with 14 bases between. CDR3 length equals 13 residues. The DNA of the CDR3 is TGTGCCAGCACCCCCTCAAGTTCTTATGGCTACACCTTC. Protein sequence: CASTPSSSYGYTF.

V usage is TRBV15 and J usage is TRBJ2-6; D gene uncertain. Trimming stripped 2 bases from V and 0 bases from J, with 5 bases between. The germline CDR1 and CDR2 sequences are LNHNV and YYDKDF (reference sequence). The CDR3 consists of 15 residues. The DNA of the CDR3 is TGTGCCACCAGCAGATGGGGCTCTGGGGCCAACGTCCTGACTTTC. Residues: CATSRWGSGANVLTF.

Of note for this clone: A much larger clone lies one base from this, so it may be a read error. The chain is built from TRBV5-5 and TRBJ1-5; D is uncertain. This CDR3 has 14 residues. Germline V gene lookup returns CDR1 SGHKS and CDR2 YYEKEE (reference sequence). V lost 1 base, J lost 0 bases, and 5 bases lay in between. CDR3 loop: CASSLRDSNQPQHF. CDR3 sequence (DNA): TGTGCCAGCAGCTTGAGGGATAGCAATCAGCCCCAGCATTTT.

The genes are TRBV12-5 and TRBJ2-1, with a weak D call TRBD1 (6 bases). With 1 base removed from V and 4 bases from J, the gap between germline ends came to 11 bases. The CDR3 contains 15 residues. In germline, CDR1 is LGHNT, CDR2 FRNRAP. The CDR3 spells CASGLDLGQYNEQFF. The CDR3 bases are TGTGCTAGTGGTTTGGATTTGGGACAATACAATGAGCAGTTCTTC. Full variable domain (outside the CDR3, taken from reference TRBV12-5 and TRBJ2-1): DARVTQTPRHKVTEMGQEVTMRCQPILGHNTVFWYRQTMMQGLELLAYFRNRAPLDDSGMPKDRFSAEMPDATLATLKIQPSEPRDSAVYFCASGLDLGQYNEQFFGPGTRLTVL.

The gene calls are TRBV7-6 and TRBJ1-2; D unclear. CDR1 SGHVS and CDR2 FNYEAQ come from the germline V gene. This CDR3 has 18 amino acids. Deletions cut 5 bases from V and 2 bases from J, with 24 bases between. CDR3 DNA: TGTGCCAGCAGCCCAACCAGAGGGTCCCGCCAGTCCAACTATGGCTACACCTTC. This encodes CASSPTRGSRQSNYGYTF.

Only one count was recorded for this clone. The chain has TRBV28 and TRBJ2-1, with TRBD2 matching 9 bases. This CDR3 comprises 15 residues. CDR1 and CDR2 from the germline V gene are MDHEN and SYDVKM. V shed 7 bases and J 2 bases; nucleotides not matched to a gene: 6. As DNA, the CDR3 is TGTGCCAGCACGTCTGCGGGAGGGCCCTACAATGAGCAGTTCTTC. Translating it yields CASTSAGGPYNEQFF.

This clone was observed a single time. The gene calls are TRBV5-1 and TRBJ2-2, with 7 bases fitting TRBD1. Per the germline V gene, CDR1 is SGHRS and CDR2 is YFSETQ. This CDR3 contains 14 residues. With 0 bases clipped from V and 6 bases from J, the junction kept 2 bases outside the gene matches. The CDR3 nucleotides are TGCGCCAGCAGCTTGGTACAGGGGTCCGGGGAGCTGTTTTTT. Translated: CASSLVQGSGELFF. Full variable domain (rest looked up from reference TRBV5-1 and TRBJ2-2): KAGVTQTPRYLIKTRGQQVTLSCSPISGHRSVSWYQQTPGQGLQFLFEYFSETQRNKGNFPGRFSGRQFSNSRSEMNVSTLELGDSALYLCASSLVQGSGELFFGEGSRLTVL.

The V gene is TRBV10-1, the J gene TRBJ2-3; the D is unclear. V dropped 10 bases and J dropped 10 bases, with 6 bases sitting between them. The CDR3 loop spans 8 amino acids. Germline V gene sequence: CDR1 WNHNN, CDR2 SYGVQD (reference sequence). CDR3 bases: TGCGCCACGCATGCGCAGTATTTT. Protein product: CATHAQYF.

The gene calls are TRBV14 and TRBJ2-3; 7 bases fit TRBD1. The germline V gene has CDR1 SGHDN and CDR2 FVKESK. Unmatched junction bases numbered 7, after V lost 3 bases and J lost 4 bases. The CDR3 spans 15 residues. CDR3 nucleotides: TGTGCCAGCAGCCAGAAGAGGGGGCTGTCAGATACGCAGTATTTT. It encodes CASSQKRGLSDTQYF. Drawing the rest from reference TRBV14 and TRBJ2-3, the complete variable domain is EAGVTQFPSHSVIEKGQTVTLRCDPISGHDNLYWYRRVMGKEIKFLLHFVKESKQDESGMPNNRFLAERTGGTYSTLKVQPAELEDSGVYFCASSQKRGLSDTQYFGPGTRLTVL.

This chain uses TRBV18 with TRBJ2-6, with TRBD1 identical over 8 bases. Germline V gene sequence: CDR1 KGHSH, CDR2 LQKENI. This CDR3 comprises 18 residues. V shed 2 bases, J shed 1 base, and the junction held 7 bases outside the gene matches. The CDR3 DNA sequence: TGTGCCAGCTCACCAATGACAGGGGCCCTGTCTGGGGCCAACGTCCTGACTTTC. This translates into CASSPMTGALSGANVLTF.